The 18 T cell receptor beta chains below were found in one sample sequenced in a study of cytomegalovirus exposure and HLA in healthy donors (dated by TCRdb to about 2017). The library was produced with the immunoSEQ multiplex PCR assay. A mixture of 60 forward primers for TCR Vbeta segments and 13 reverse primers for TCR Jbeta segments was used in the multiplex PCR. As stored in TCRdb, this immuneACCESS dataset retains in-frame rearrangements with V and J assigned. A fraction of the clones does not appear; measured against another copy, unresolved V genes explain less than half of the discrepancy, and the remainder lacks a known reason. The sample table lists approximately 150,000 clones, about four fifths of them with a count of one. The ten largest clonotypes hold 4% to 5% of the sample. Sequenced: PBMCs. Every receptor here comes from a woman aged 18 to 35 in good health and CMV-seropositive.

The chain carries TRBV11-3 and TRBJ1-1; D not certain. There are 12 residues in the CDR3. Trimming pared 4 bases from V and 5 bases from J, leaving 8 bases between. Germline V gene lookup returns CDR1 SGHNT and CDR2 YENEEA. CDR3: CASSSGGTEAFF. The CDR3 region has the DNA TGTGCCAGCAGCTCTGGCGGAACTGAAGCTTTCTTT. Combining the CDR3 with reference TRBV11-3 and TRBJ1-1 gives the whole variable domain EAGVVQSPRYKIIEKKQPVAFWCNPISGHNTLYWYLQNLGQGPELLIRYENEEAVDDSQLPKDRFSAERLKGVDSTLKIQPAELGDSAVYLCASSSGGTEAFFGQGTRLTVV.

This clone was seen only once. The J gene is TRBJ1-2, the V gene TRBV5-4; 9 nucleotides line up with TRBD1. Trimming removed 4 bases from V and 7 bases from J; junction bases left unmatched: 14. In germline, CDR1 is SGHNT, CDR2 YYREEE (reference sequence). The CDR3 loop spans 16 amino acids. The CDR3 loop reads CASSIRQGVRAGGYTF. CDR3 bases: TGTGCCAGCAGCATACGACAGGGGGTTAGGGCTGGTGGCTACACCTTC.

This clone was detected only once. The CDR3 loop reads CASSERGEKLFF. Written as DNA, the CDR3 is TGTGCCAGCAGCGAGAGAGGTGAAAAACTGTTTTTT. This sequence joins TRBV9 and TRBJ1-4; D not certain. CDR3 length: 12 residues. In germline, CDR1 is SGDLS, CDR2 YYNGEE. V lost 3 bases and J lost 7, with 7 bases in between.

With respect to this clone: At the DNA level, this CDR3 is encoded by other sequences in the same sample as well. The gene calls are TRBV5-1 and TRBJ1-1, with TRBD1 as a possible D gene (5 bases). The CDR3 runs 13 residues. Per the germline V gene, CDR1 is SGHRS and CDR2 is YFSETQ. Deletions cut 2 bases from V and 1 base from J, with 6 bases between. Written as DNA, the CDR3 is TGCGCCAGCAGCTTCGACAGGAACACTGAAGCTTTCTTT. This codes for CASSFDRNTEAFF.

The CDR3 spells CASSFGDYGYTF. CDR3 in DNA: TGTGCCAGCAGCTTCGGGGACTATGGCTACACCTTC. The rearrangement joins TRBV7-2 to TRBJ1-2; the D is unclear. Germline V CDR1 and CDR2: SGHTA, FQGNSA. The CDR3 is 12 residues long. Trimming shortened V by 3 bases and J by 3 bases, and 5 bases separated the two germline ends.

The V gene is TRBV7-9, the J gene TRBJ2-7, with a tentative D call TRBD2 (5 bases). This CDR3 has 15 residues. V lost 5 bases, J lost 2 bases, and 16 bases lay in between. Germline-derived CDR1 and CDR2 are SEHNR and FQNEAQ (reference sequence). CDR3 loop: CASSHPERRTYEQYF. The CDR3, as DNA: TGTGCCAGCAGCCACCCAGAACGGAGGACCTACGAGCAGTACTTC.

The J gene is TRBJ2-7, the V gene TRBV2; 9 positions match TRBD1. Unmatched junction bases numbered 7, after V lost 5 bases and J lost 5 bases. The CDR3 is made up of 14 amino acids. Germline V gene sequence: CDR1 SNHLY, CDR2 FYNNEI. CDR3 protein: CASSTGTGLNEQYF. CDR3 nucleotide sequence: TGTGCCAGCAGTACCGGGACAGGGCTCAACGAGCAGTACTTC.

This rearrangement joins TRBV27 to TRBJ1-2; TRBD1 matches 11 bases. Losses at the gene ends were 7 bases for V and 8 bases for J; bases not matched to a gene: 12. The germline CDR1 and CDR2 sequences are MNHEY and SMNVEV (reference sequence). This CDR3 is built from 15 residues. CDR3 nucleotides: TGTGCCAGCATATCCTGGACAGGGGGCTCTTGGGGCTACACCTTC. Protein product: CASISWTGGSWGYTF.

V gene TRBV5-6 combines with J gene TRBJ2-5, with 9 bases matching TRBD1. The germline CDR1 and CDR2 sequences are SGHDT and YYEEEE. V was clipped by 4 bases and J by 5 bases; unmatched bases: 3. The CDR3 is made up of 13 amino acids. CDR3 protein: CASSLGQGETQYF. The CDR3 DNA sequence: TGTGCCAGCAGCCTCGGACAGGGGGAGACCCAGTACTTC.

V and J are TRBV5-4 and TRBJ1-1, with D tentatively TRBD1 (5 bases). There are 13 residues in the CDR3. CDR1 is SGHNT, CDR2 YYREEE, per germline (reference sequence). V gave up 0 bases and J gave up 11 bases, with 14 bases separating them. The CDR3 protein is CASSLDRGVEAFF. The CDR3 coding sequence is TGTGCCAGCAGCTTGGATCGGGGGGTGGAGGCTTTCTTT.

The chain links TRBV11-3 to TRBJ2-3, with D perhaps matching TRBD2 (5 bases). The CDR3 has 12 residues. Trimming left V 5 bases short and J 8 bases short, with 11 bases between. Germline V gene sequence: CDR1 SGHNT, CDR2 YENEEA. Written as DNA, the CDR3 is TGTGCCAGCAGCACCCGCCGGGGTACGCAGTATTTT. Protein sequence: CASSTRRGTQYF. Supplemented by reference TRBV11-3 and TRBJ2-3, the full variable domain reads EAGVVQSPRYKIIEKKQPVAFWCNPISGHNTLYWYLQNLGQGPELLIRYENEEAVDDSQLPKDRFSAERLKGVDSTLKIQPAELGDSAVYLCASSTRRGTQYFGPGTRLTVL.

This chain joins TRBV11-1 and TRBJ1-1; D uncertain. Germline V lookup: CDR1 SGHAT, CDR2 FQDESV (reference sequence). The ends were cut back, 2 bases at V and 4 bases at J, with 8 bases in the middle. The CDR3 loop spans 13 amino acids. This CDR3 reads CASSLSGFTEAFF. DNA of the CDR3: TGTGCCAGCAGCTTAAGCGGGTTCACTGAAGCTTTCTTT.

This chain links TRBV4-1 with TRBJ2-7; tentative D call: TRBD1 (5 bases). Trimming stripped 2 bases from V and 5 bases from J, with 16 bases between. The CDR3 totals 15 residues. CDR1 and CDR2 (germline): MGHRA, YSYEKL. The CDR3, as DNA: TGCGCCAGCAGCCAAAGGCAGGGCCCAGGAGACGAGCAGTACTTC. Translated: CASSQRQGPGDEQYF.

In its sample, this clone was seen a few times. The chain employs TRBV7-6 and TRBJ2-7, with 8 bases aligning to TRBD1. Germline V CDR1 and CDR2: SGHVS, FNYEAQ. This CDR3 region has 14 residues. The junction had 7 bases not matched to a gene; V was cut back by 5 bases and J by 4 bases. The CDR3 sequence is CASSQGQGWYEQYF. The CDR3 DNA reads TGTGCCAGCAGCCAAGGACAGGGATGGTACGAGCAGTACTTC.

This sequence joins TRBV29-1 and TRBJ1-1, with D possibly matching TRBD1 (5 bases). The CDR3 extends over 13 amino acids. Germline-derived CDR1 and CDR2 are SQVTM and ANQGSEA. V lost 6 bases and J lost 0, with 11 bases in between. CDR3 nucleotide sequence: TGCAGCGTAGGAAGGGGTATGAACACTGAAGCTTTCTTT. Amino acids: CSVGRGMNTEAFF.

The CDR3 spells CASSVTQENGNQPQHF. The CDR3 coding sequence is TGTGCCAGCAGTGTGACACAGGAAAACGGCAATCAGCCCCAGCATTTT. The rearrangement uses TRBV28 and TRBJ1-5; D might be TRBD1 (5 bases). The CDR3 covers 16 residues. Germline V gene data show CDR1 as MDHEN and CDR2 as SYDVKM. The germline V and J ends were trimmed by 5 bases and 2 bases, with 16 bases remaining between them.

J is TRBJ2-1 and V is TRBV4-1, with TRBD2 matching over 7 bases. The germline V gene has CDR1 MGHRA and CDR2 YSYEKL. The CDR3 extends over 17 amino acids. V shed 4 bases and J 2 bases; nucleotides not matched to a gene: 11. This CDR3 is CASSPDRARGTYNEQFF. The DNA for the CDR3 is TGCGCCAGCAGCCCAGACCGGGCGCGGGGGACCTACAATGAGCAGTTCTTC.

The chain links TRBV5-1 to TRBJ2-1; possibly TRBD2 for D (6 bases). In germline, CDR1 is SGHRS, CDR2 YFSETQ. The CDR3 consists of 15 residues. V shed 7 bases and J shed 2 bases, with 16 bases lying between them. The CDR3 region is CASSLGRGTYNEQFF. The CDR3 region has the DNA TGCGCCAGCTCCCTCGGGCGGGGAACCTACAATGAGCAGTTCTTC. Together with reference TRBV5-1 and TRBJ2-1, the CDR3 gives the full variable domain: KAGVTQTPRYLIKTRGQQVTLSCSPISGHRSVSWYQQTPGQGLQFLFEYFSETQRNKGNFPGRFSGRQFSNSRSEMNVSTLELGDSALYLCASSLGRGTYNEQFFGPGTRLTVL.